The 21 T cell receptor beta chains in this list originate from one sample, sequenced in a study of blood T cell repertoires in COVID-19. Here immunoSEQ multiplex PCR was the method, and the copy in TCRdb shows in-frame clones only, minus some. The repertoire holds approximately 89,000 clones, with roughly 80% as singletons. The material sequenced was peripheral blood. All receptors come from a human donor in a cohort sampled during active COVID-19.

The CDR3 loop reads CASILKGGTDTQYF. In DNA, the CDR3 is TGTGCCAGCATCCTCAAAGGGGGCACAGATACGCAGTATTTT. The chain couples TRBV28 to TRBJ2-3; possibly TRBD1 for D (5 bases). The V gene's germline CDR1 is MDHEN and CDR2 SYDVKM. The CDR3 spans 14 residues. V lost 7 bases to trimming and J lost 1 base, with 12 bases between them.

This clone came up a few times. The chain links TRBV7-2 to TRBJ2-1, with D perhaps matching TRBD2 (7 bases). In germline, CDR1 is SGHTA, CDR2 FQGNSA. This CDR3 region has 14 residues. The germline V and J ends were trimmed by 5 bases and 6 bases, with 14 bases remaining between them. CDR3 nucleotides: TGTGCCAGCAGCGGCGCGGGGGCGATCAATGAGCAGTTCTTC. The encoded protein is CASSGAGAINEQFF.

The chain links TRBV11-2 to TRBJ1-1, with 7 positions matching TRBD1. This CDR3 has 15 residues. Germline-derived CDR1 and CDR2 are SGHAT and FQNNGV. The J segment lost 5 bases and the V segment lost 2 bases, leaving 8 bases of the junction unmatched. The CDR3 protein is CASSLLRDRVTEAFF. In nucleotides, the CDR3 is TGTGCCAGCAGCTTACTCCGCGACAGGGTTACTGAAGCTTTCTTT.

This rearrangement joins TRBV30 to TRBJ2-2; D possibly corresponds to TRBD1 (6 bases). The CDR3 runs to 14 residues. Germline V CDR1 and CDR2: GTSNPN, SVGIG (reference sequence). The CDR3 spells CAGTQGDGFQELFF. The CDR3 region has the DNA TGTGCAGGGACACAGGGAGACGGTTTCCAGGAGCTGTTTTTT.

In this sample, this clone turned up a few times. This sequence joins TRBV9 and TRBJ2-3; D unresolved. The V gene's germline CDR1 is SGDLS and CDR2 YYNGEE. This CDR3 has 15 amino acids. Trimming stripped 4 bases from V and 7 bases from J, with 19 bases between. Here the CDR3 DNA reads TGTGCCAGCAGCCCGGCGGCCCGACGGTCTAATACGCAGTATTTT. Its translation: CASSPAARRSNTQYF. The variable domain in full, completed from reference TRBV9 and TRBJ2-3, reads DSGVTQTPKHLITATGQRVTLRCSPRSGDLSVYWYQQSLDQGLQFLIQYYNGEERAKGNILERFSAQQFPDLHSELNLSSLELGDSALYFCASSPAARRSNTQYFGPGTRLTVL.

The gene calls are TRBV5-4 and TRBJ2-7; 7 bases map to TRBD1. The germline V gene has CDR1 SGHNT and CDR2 YYREEE (reference sequence). The CDR3 consists of 16 residues. The V gene end was trimmed by 0 bases and the J gene end by 2 bases; junction bases not matched to a gene: 8. The CDR3 protein is CASSLGTGTRAYEQYF. In DNA form, the CDR3 reads TGTGCCAGCAGCTTGGGGACAGGCACCCGGGCCTACGAGCAGTACTTC.

The rearrangement joins TRBV7-2 to TRBJ2-3; the match to TRBD2 covers 9 bases. The CDR3 length is 14 residues. Looked up from germline, CDR1 is SGHTA and CDR2 is FQGNSA. V lost 5 bases, J lost 3 bases, and 3 bases stayed unmatched. The DNA for the CDR3 is TGTGCCAGCAGCCCCGGACTAGCGACAGATACGCAGTATTTT. It translates to CASSPGLATDTQYF.

This clone was picked up many times. The chain uses TRBV29-1 and TRBJ1-3; unclear D gene. The germline V gene encodes CDR1 SQVTM and CDR2 ANQGSEA. The CDR3 covers 12 residues. V lost 6 bases, J lost 2 bases, and 8 bases lay in between. CDR3 sequence: CSVVGAGNTIYF. In DNA, the CDR3 is TGCAGCGTCGTTGGAGCTGGAAACACCATATATTTT.

The chain joins TRBV9 to TRBJ1-2; TRBD1 aligns across 7 bases. This CDR3 has 16 residues. J gave up 4 bases and V 4 bases, and 13 bases lay outside the gene matches. Germline V lookup: CDR1 SGDLS, CDR2 YYNGEE. CDR3: CASSPQGTVVGYGYTF. The CDR3 coding sequence is TGTGCCAGCAGCCCACAGGGGACGGTAGTAGGCTATGGCTACACCTTC.

This chain links TRBV5-4 with TRBJ1-3, with 7 bases fitting TRBD1. V lost 1 base, J lost 4 bases, and 5 bases stayed unmatched. Germline assignment: CDR1 SGHNT and CDR2 YYREEE (reference sequence). CDR3 length: 15 residues. CDR3: CASSLPTGTGNTIYF. CDR3 nucleotides: TGTGCCAGCAGCTTGCCGACAGGGACAGGAAACACCATATATTTT.

The chain uses TRBV3-1 (or the pseudogene TRBV3-2) and TRBJ2-5, with 15 bases aligning to TRBD2. Germline lookup yields CDR1 LGHDT and CDR2 YNNKEL (reference sequence). V was pared by 3 bases and J by 4 bases, with 0 bases of the junction left unmatched. The CDR3 is made up of 15 amino acids. CDR3 bases: TGTGCCAGCAGCCAGGGACTAGCGGGAGGAGAGACCCAGTACTTC. It yields the protein CASSQGLAGGETQYF.

This chain links TRBV5-1 with TRBJ2-1, with 8 bases lining up with TRBD2. With 2 bases clipped from V and 2 bases from J, the junction kept 6 bases outside the gene matches. This CDR3 region has 16 residues. Germline loops: CDR1 SGHRS, CDR2 YFSETQ. The CDR3 is CASSLTSGGTYNEQFF. The CDR3 DNA sequence: TGCGCCAGCAGCTTAACTAGCGGTGGTACCTACAATGAGCAGTTCTTC.

V gene TRBV6-5 combines with J gene TRBJ1-1; tentatively, D is TRBD1 (6 bases). V lost 4 bases to trimming and J lost 0 bases, with 12 bases between them. This CDR3 spans 15 amino acids. Germline CDR1 and CDR2: MNHEY and SVGAGI. This CDR3 reads CASSSTGQMNTEAFF. CDR3 in DNA: TGTGCCAGCAGTTCCACTGGACAGATGAACACTGAAGCTTTCTTT.

V usage is TRBV15 and J usage is TRBJ2-7; 12 bases line up with TRBD2. The germline gives CDR1 LNHNV, CDR2 YYDKDF (reference sequence). The trim removed 10 bases at V and 5 bases at J, leaving 9 bases unmatched. The CDR3 extends over 14 amino acids. CDR3 residues: CAIPRTSGIDEQYF. The CDR3 DNA sequence: TGTGCCATCCCAAGGACTAGCGGGATCGACGAGCAGTACTTC.

The chain links TRBV19 to TRBJ2-3, with D possibly matching TRBD1 (5 bases). V dropped 9 bases and J dropped 1 base, with 14 bases sitting between them. The CDR3 sequence is 14 residues long. From germline, CDR1 is LNHDA and CDR2 SQIVND (reference sequence). CDR3 sequence (DNA): TGTGCCAGCAAGAATACAGGAGGCACAGATACGCAGTATTTT. It specifies CASKNTGGTDTQYF.

This clone has a single count. The chain has TRBV18 and TRBJ1-1; TRBD1 matches at 8 bases. In germline, CDR1 is KGHSH, CDR2 LQKENI. Germline trimming cut 5 bases from V and 4 bases from J; bases unmatched to any gene: 12. The CDR3 loop spans 16 amino acids. CDR3 bases: TGTGCCAGCTCAGCCACCGGGACAGGATTAGGCACTGAAGCTTTCTTT. Amino acids: CASSATGTGLGTEAFF.

V is TRBV28 and J is TRBJ2-7; 9 bases agree with TRBD2. The CDR3 totals 15 residues. The germline V gene has CDR1 MDHEN and CDR2 SYDVKM. The V and J ends lost 5 bases and 6 bases, in that order; junction bases with no gene match: 11. The CDR3 spells CASSPPLGTSSEQYF. The DNA of the CDR3 is TGTGCCAGCAGTCCCCCCCTGGGGACTAGCTCCGAGCAGTACTTC.

This clone has just one count. V gene TRBV9 combines with J gene TRBJ2-1, with 11 bases aligning to TRBD1. The CDR3 totals 21 residues. Trimming removed 2 bases from V and 7 bases from J; junction bases left unmatched: 23. The germline CDR1 and CDR2 sequences are SGDLS and YYNGEE. The CDR3 loop is CASSVTHGQGAGGRAGNEQFF. Written as DNA, the CDR3 is TGTGCCAGCAGCGTCACCCACGGACAGGGGGCTGGCGGGAGGGCCGGGAATGAGCAGTTCTTC.

The gene calls are TRBV7-8 and TRBJ2-2; D is undetermined. This CDR3 is 11 amino acids long. Germline-derived CDR1 and CDR2 are SGHVS and FQNEAQ. V dropped 2 bases and J dropped 8 bases, with 3 bases sitting between them. The CDR3 DNA is TGTGCCAGCAGCTTACGGGGGGAGCTGTTTTTT. Translating it yields CASSLRGELFF. The variable domain in full, completed from reference TRBV7-8 and TRBJ2-2, reads GAGVSQSPRYKVAKRGQDVALRCDPISGHVSLFWYQQALGQGPEFLTYFQNEAQLDKSGLPSDRFFAERPEGSVSTLKIQRTQQEDSAVYLCASSLRGELFFGEGSRLTVL.

CDR3 amino acids: CASHEEFNSPLHF. The CDR3 DNA follows: TGTGCCAGCCATGAAGAGTTTAATTCACCCCTCCACTTT. The chain is built from TRBV28 and TRBJ1-6; D is uncertain. V was clipped by 8 bases and J by 6 bases, with 11 bases between them. The germline V gene has CDR1 MDHEN and CDR2 SYDVKM. The length of the CDR3 is 13 residues.

The chain recombines TRBV29-1 with TRBJ2-1, with 7 bases that match TRBD1. The germline gives CDR1 SQVTM, CDR2 ANQGSEA. With V trimmed by 6 bases and J by 7 bases, 12 bases remained unmatched. The CDR3 spans 14 residues. The CDR3 DNA sequence: TGCAGCGTCTACAGGGGTACTACAAGGAATGAGCAGTTCTTC. Translating it yields CSVYRGTTRNEQFF.